The source of this T cell receptor (beta chain) is a study of T cell changes during pregnancy in multiple sclerosis. The CDR3 has 16 amino acids. With 5 bases clipped from V and 7 bases from J, the junction kept 14 bases outside the gene matches. Germline V gene lookup returns CDR1 SGHVS and CDR2 FNYEAQ. TCRdb keeps only in-frame clones here, not all; method: immunoSEQ multiplex PCR. The sample has about 67,000 clones, around 92% seen once; the top ten hold 1.4% to 1.5%. The source of this sequence is a female donor with multiple sclerosis, enrolled in a pregnancy study. The V and J genes are TRBV7-6 and TRBJ1-2; 9 positions agree with TRBD1. The sequencing here drew on peripheral blood, taken after pregnancy. CDR3 in DNA: TGTGCCAGCAGCCCCGACGTGGGGACAGGGAACGGTGGCTACACCTTC. This codes for CASSPDVGTGNGGYTF. Looking up the rest from reference TRBV7-6 and TRBJ1-2 gives the full variable domain: GAGVSQSPRYKVTKRGQDVALRCDPISGHVSLYWYRQALGQGPEFLTYFNYEAQQDKSGLPNDRFSAERPEGSISTLTIQRTEQRDSAMYRCASSPDVGTGNGGYTFGSGTRLTVV.